This is a list of T cell receptor beta chains from one sample in a study of blood T cell repertoires in COVID-19. Profiling relied on immunoSEQ multiplex PCR, and the TCRdb table lists in-frame clones only, not all of them. There are hundreds of thousands of clones in the sample; 80% to 90% occur only once, and over 2% lies in the top ten. The sample comprised PBMCs or T cells enriched from blood (not recorded which). The receptors shown here come from a woman aged 18-29 years who had recovered from COVID-19. Each CDR3 is given with its conserved first and last residue. The order of the fields is V gene, D gene, J gene, CDR3 protein, CDR3 DNA. D genes are given only for firm matches.

v_gene: TRBV19
d_gene: TRBD1
j_gene: TRBJ1-2
CDR3aa: CASSSRDSYGYTF
CDR3nt: TGTGCCAGTAGTAGCCGGGACAGCTATGGCTACACCTTC

v_gene: TRBV15
d_gene: NA
j_gene: TRBJ1-2
CDR3aa: CATSEGSLYGYTF
CDR3nt: TGTGCCACCAGCGAAGGGAGCCTCTATGGCTACACCTTC

v_gene: TRBV9
d_gene: NA
j_gene: TRBJ2-3
CDR3aa: CASSVAMGAADTQYF
CDR3nt: TGTGCCAGCAGCGTAGCTATGGGGGCCGCAGATACGCAGTATTTT

v_gene: TRBV27
d_gene: NA
j_gene: TRBJ1-2
CDR3aa: CASSPKTTGNYYTF
CDR3nt: TGTGCCAGCAGTCCGAAGACGACAGGAAACTACTACACCTTC

v_gene: TRBV5-6
d_gene: NA
j_gene: TRBJ2-7
CDR3aa: CASSLKPGRNEQYF
CDR3nt: TGTGCCAGCAGCTTGAAGCCGGGGAGGAACGAGCAGTACTTC

v_gene: TRBV4-2
d_gene: TRBD2
j_gene: TRBJ2-5
CDR3aa: CASSQRLAPGHFLETQYF
CDR3nt: TGTGCCAGCAGCCAAAGACTAGCTCCGGGCCATTTTTTGGAGACCCAGTACTTC

v_gene: TRBV5-1
d_gene: TRBD1
j_gene: TRBJ2-3
CDR3aa: CASSSDRGADTQYF
CDR3nt: TGCGCCAGCAGCTCCGACAGGGGGGCAGATACGCAGTATTTT

v_gene: TRBV5-8
d_gene: TRBD1
j_gene: TRBJ2-3
CDR3aa: CASSWRQGTDTQYF
CDR3nt: TGTGCCAGCAGCTGGAGACAGGGAACAGATACGCAGTATTTT

v_gene: TRBV9
d_gene: NA
j_gene: TRBJ1-2
CDR3aa: CASSVGGRDNYGYTF
CDR3nt: TGTGCCAGCAGCGTAGGAGGCCGGGATAACTATGGCTACACCTTC

v_gene: TRBV29-1
d_gene: TRBD1
j_gene: TRBJ1-2
CDR3aa: CSVSPGQGSGGYTF
CDR3nt: TGCAGCGTTTCTCCGGGACAGGGGTCTGGTGGCTACACCTTC

v_gene: TRBV2
d_gene: TRBD1
j_gene: TRBJ1-6
CDR3aa: CASSEADLTGGSYNSPLHF
CDR3nt: TGTGCCAGCAGTGAAGCGGACTTGACAGGGGGCTCCTATAATTCACCCCTCCACTTT

v_gene: TRBV7-2
d_gene: NA
j_gene: TRBJ2-4
CDR3aa: CASSLSLPGAKNIQYF
CDR3nt: TGTGCCAGCAGCTTAAGTTTACCCGGGGCCAAAAACATTCAGTACTTC

v_gene: TRBV28
d_gene: NA
j_gene: TRBJ2-7
CDR3aa: CASTGHSYEQYF
CDR3nt: TGTGCCAGCACTGGACACTCCTACGAGCAGTACTTC

v_gene: TRBV7-9
d_gene: NA
j_gene: TRBJ2-7
CDR3aa: CASSPEGGGTPHF
CDR3nt: TGTGCCAGCAGCCCAGAGGGTGGTGGGACTCCTCACTTC